Sequencing of this T cell receptor beta chain was carried out in a study of OX40 agonist ivuxolimab in advanced cancers. Broader study findings: On average, CD8+ T cells showed a greater number of expanded clones than CD4+.

V lost 6 bases to trimming and J lost 0 bases, with 12 bases between them. The CDR3 covers 15 residues. Germline CDR1 reads LNHDA; CDR2 reads SQIVND (reference sequence). Data came from immunoSEQ multiplex PCR; TCRdb stores just in-frame clones and leaves some out. Here the sample spans roughly 80,000 clones, around 86% being singletons. The sampling schedule covered blood at baseline, cycle 4 day 1, and cycle 7 day 1. A remark on this clone: Its antigen is not known.

Sequencing was performed on CD4+ or CD8+ T cells sorted from blood, taken in a trial of the OX40 agonist ivuxolimab. V is TRBV19 and J is TRBJ1-3; weak D call: TRBD1 (6 bases). The origin of this receptor is an adult with an advanced solid tumor such as melanoma, head and neck, liver or kidney cancer. DNA for the CDR3: TGTGCCAGTAGCCAATTGGACAGCTCTGGAAACACCATATATTTT. Translated, it gives CASSQLDSSGNTIYF.